Listed below are T cell receptor beta chains from one sample, sequenced in a study of blood T cell repertoires in COVID-19. Clones were read by immunoSEQ multiplex PCR, and TCRdb kept only the in-frame ones, dropping some. This sample yields over 45,000 clones, of which roughly 91% are seen a single time; approximately 5.9% belongs to the top ten. The sample consisted of peripheral blood. The receptors derive from a man aged 45-65 years with active COVID-19. The CDR3 runs from the conserved cysteine through the conserved F or W. The D gene is left open where the match is weak. Size tells how often a clone was seen (once, few, many) or the class of an expanded clone, and some rows leave it out.

j_call: TRBJ2-7
d_call: TRBD1
clone_size: NA
v_call: TRBV6-6
cdr3_nt: TGTGCCAGCAGTTTGCTCCCGGGACAGGGTAGCGAGCAGTACTTC
cdr3_aa: CASSLLPGQGSEQYF

j_call: TRBJ2-7
d_call: NA
clone_size: once
v_call: TRBV5-1
cdr3_nt: TGCGCCAGCAGCCCGGACAGTCTGGAGCAGTACTTC
cdr3_aa: CASSPDSLEQYF

j_call: TRBJ1-1
d_call: NA
clone_size: NA
v_call: TRBV4-2
cdr3_nt: TGTGCCAGCAGCCAATCCGCAGGATCCATGAACACTGAAGCTTTCTTT
cdr3_aa: CASSQSAGSMNTEAFF

j_call: TRBJ2-2
d_call: TRBD2
clone_size: NA
v_call: TRBV27
cdr3_nt: TGTGCCAGCAGTTTAGGGCGGGGGAAGTCGGGTGGGGAGCTGTTTTTT
cdr3_aa: CASSLGRGKSGGELFF

j_call: TRBJ1-5
d_call: TRBD1
clone_size: once
v_call: TRBV4-1
cdr3_nt: TGCGCCAGCAGCGTGCGGACAGGACTCAATCAGCCCCAGCATTTT
cdr3_aa: CASSVRTGLNQPQHF

j_call: TRBJ2-2
d_call: NA
clone_size: NA
v_call: TRBV24-1
cdr3_nt: TGTGCCACCTCTGCTGGCCTCACCCACACCGGGGAGCTGTTTTTT
cdr3_aa: CATSAGLTHTGELFF

j_call: TRBJ2-7
d_call: NA
clone_size: NA
v_call: TRBV4-3
cdr3_nt: TGCGCCAGCAGCCAAGATCAGAGAAGCGCCGAGCAGTACTTC
cdr3_aa: CASSQDQRSAEQYF

j_call: TRBJ1-1
d_call: TRBD1
clone_size: NA
v_call: TRBV5-4
cdr3_nt: TGTGCCAGCAGCTTGGGCGACAGGGGTGGCACTGAAGCTTTCTTT
cdr3_aa: CASSLGDRGGTEAFF

j_call: TRBJ2-1
d_call: TRBD2
clone_size: NA
v_call: TRBV5-1
cdr3_nt: TGCGCCAGCAGGGGAGGGGACTACAGTGTTGAGCAGTTCTTC
cdr3_aa: CASRGGDYSVEQFF

j_call: TRBJ2-2
d_call: NA
clone_size: NA
v_call: TRBV10-3
cdr3_nt: TGTGCCATCAGTGAGTCAGATCCCAGTCCCGGGGAGCTGTTTTTT
cdr3_aa: CAISESDPSPGELFF

j_call: TRBJ1-2
d_call: NA
clone_size: NA
v_call: TRBV3-1/TRBV3-2
cdr3_nt: TGTGCCAGCAGCCAAGATCGAGGGTCTAACTATGGCTACACCTTC
cdr3_aa: CASSQDRGSNYGYTF

j_call: TRBJ1-3
d_call: NA
clone_size: NA
v_call: TRBV7-9
cdr3_nt: TGTGCCAGCAGCCGCCCCAGGACTGGAAACACCATATATTTT
cdr3_aa: CASSRPRTGNTIYF

j_call: TRBJ1-2
d_call: NA
clone_size: NA
v_call: TRBV6-4
cdr3_nt: TGTGCCAGCAGGGGGACACCAGGCTATGGCTACACCTTC
cdr3_aa: CASRGTPGYGYTF

j_call: TRBJ2-1
d_call: TRBD2
clone_size: NA
v_call: TRBV5-1
cdr3_nt: TGCGCCAGCAGCTCCGGGACTAGCGGCCCTGGGGATGAGCAGTTCTTC
cdr3_aa: CASSSGTSGPGDEQFF

j_call: TRBJ1-2
d_call: NA
clone_size: NA
v_call: TRBV11-2
cdr3_nt: TGTGCCAGCAGCTTAGATCTCTGGACAACTCGAGTCAACTATGGCTACACCTTC
cdr3_aa: CASSLDLWTTRVNYGYTF

j_call: TRBJ2-7
d_call: TRBD2
clone_size: NA
v_call: TRBV2
cdr3_nt: TGTGCCAGCAGTACCGGGACTAGCGGGAGGGCGGGGCAGTACTTC
cdr3_aa: CASSTGTSGRAGQYF

j_call: TRBJ1-5
d_call: NA
clone_size: NA
v_call: TRBV6-5
cdr3_nt: TGTGCCAGCAGTCCGAATCGACAGTCGGATCAGCCCCAGCATTTT
cdr3_aa: CASSPNRQSDQPQHF

j_call: TRBJ2-7
d_call: NA
clone_size: NA
v_call: TRBV25-1
cdr3_nt: TGTGCCAGCAGTGAATATAAGGGGAAGACAGAGCCCGAGCAGTACTTC
cdr3_aa: CASSEYKGKTEPEQYF

j_call: TRBJ2-1
d_call: TRBD2
clone_size: NA
v_call: TRBV5-4
cdr3_nt: TGTGCCAGCAGCCCCGGAGGGACTAGCGGGAGGGGGGATGAGCAGTTCTTC
cdr3_aa: CASSPGGTSGRGDEQFF

j_call: TRBJ2-5
d_call: NA
clone_size: NA
v_call: TRBV4-3
cdr3_nt: TGCGCCAGCAGCCAAGTTTTCGGGGAGACCCAGTACTTC
cdr3_aa: CASSQVFGETQYF

j_call: TRBJ1-2
d_call: TRBD1
clone_size: NA
v_call: TRBV30
cdr3_nt: TGTGCCACTATGGGACAGGGGGGATATGGCTACACCTTC
cdr3_aa: CATMGQGGYGYTF

j_call: TRBJ2-7
d_call: NA
clone_size: NA
v_call: TRBV21-1
cdr3_nt: TGTGCCAGCAGCAAGGGACAGGGAGGAACCTACGAGCAGTACTTC
cdr3_aa: CASSKGQGGTYEQYF

j_call: TRBJ1-1
d_call: NA
clone_size: NA
v_call: TRBV2
cdr3_nt: TGTGCCACCAGCGGGACAACTAACACTGAAGCTTTCTTT
cdr3_aa: CATSGTTNTEAFF

j_call: TRBJ2-3
d_call: TRBD2
clone_size: NA
v_call: TRBV29-1
cdr3_nt: TGCAGCGGATCGCCACCGGGACTAGCGGGAGTGTTATCCACAGATACGCAGTATTTT
cdr3_aa: CSGSPPGLAGVLSTDTQYF

j_call: TRBJ2-5
d_call: NA
clone_size: NA
v_call: TRBV6-5
cdr3_nt: TGTGCCAGCAGTTACAATTATCCAGGTCAGGCGGGGACCCAGTACTTC
cdr3_aa: CASSYNYPGQAGTQYF